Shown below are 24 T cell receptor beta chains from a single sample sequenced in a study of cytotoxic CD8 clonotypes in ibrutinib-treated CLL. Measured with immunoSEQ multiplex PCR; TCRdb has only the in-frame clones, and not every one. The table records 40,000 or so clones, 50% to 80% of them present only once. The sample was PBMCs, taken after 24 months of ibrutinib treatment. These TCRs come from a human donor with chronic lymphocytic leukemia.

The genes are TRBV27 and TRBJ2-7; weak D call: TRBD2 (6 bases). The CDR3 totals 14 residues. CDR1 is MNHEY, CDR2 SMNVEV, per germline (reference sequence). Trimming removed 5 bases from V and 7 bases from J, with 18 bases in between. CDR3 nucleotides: TGTGCCAGCAGTCGCGGGACTCAAGGAAGGGAGCAGTACTTC. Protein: CASSRGTQGREQYF.

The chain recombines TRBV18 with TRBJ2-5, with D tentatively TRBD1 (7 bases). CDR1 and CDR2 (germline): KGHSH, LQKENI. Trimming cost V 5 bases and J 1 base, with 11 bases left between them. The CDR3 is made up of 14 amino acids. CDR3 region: CASSAGQIQETQYF. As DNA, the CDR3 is TGTGCCAGCTCAGCGGGACAGATCCAAGAGACCCAGTACTTC. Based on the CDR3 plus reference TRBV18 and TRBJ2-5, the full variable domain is NAGVMQNPRHLVRRRGQEARLRCSPMKGHSHVYWYRQLPEEGLKFMVYLQKENIIDESGMPKERFSAEFPKEGPSILRIQQVVRGDSAAYFCASSAGQIQETQYFGPGTRLLVL.

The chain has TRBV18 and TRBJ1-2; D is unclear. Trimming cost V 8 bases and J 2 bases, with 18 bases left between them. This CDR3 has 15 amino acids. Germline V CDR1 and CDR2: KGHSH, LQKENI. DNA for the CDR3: TGTGCCAGCAGATGGCCGGGCCATTTAAACTATGGCTACACCTTC. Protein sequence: CASRWPGHLNYGYTF.

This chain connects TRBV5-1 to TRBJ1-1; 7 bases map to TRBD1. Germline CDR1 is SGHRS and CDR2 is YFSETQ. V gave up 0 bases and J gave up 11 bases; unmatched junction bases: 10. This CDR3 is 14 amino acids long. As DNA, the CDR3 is TGCGCCAGCAGCTTGGTGACAGGGACTGAACGGGCTTTCTTT. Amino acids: CASSLVTGTERAFF.

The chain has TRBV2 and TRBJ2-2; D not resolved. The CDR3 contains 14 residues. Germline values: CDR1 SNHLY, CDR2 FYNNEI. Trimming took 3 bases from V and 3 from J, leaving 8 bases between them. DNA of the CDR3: TGTGCCAGCAGTGACCGGGTCCACACCGGGGAGCTGTTTTTT. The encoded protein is CASSDRVHTGELFF.

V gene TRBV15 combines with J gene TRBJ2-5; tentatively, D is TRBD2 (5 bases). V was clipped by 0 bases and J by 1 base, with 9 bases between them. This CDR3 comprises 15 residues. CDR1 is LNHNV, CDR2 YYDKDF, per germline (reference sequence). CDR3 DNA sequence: TGTGCCACCAGCAGAGATGGGCTAGCCCAAGAGACCCAGTACTTC. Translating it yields CATSRDGLAQETQYF. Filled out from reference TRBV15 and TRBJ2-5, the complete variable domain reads DAMVIQNPRYQVTQFGKPVTLSCSQTLNHNVMYWYQQKSSQAPKLLFHYYDKDFNNEADTPDNFQSRRPNTSFCFLDIRSPGLGDTAMYLCATSRDGLAQETQYFGPGTRLLVL.

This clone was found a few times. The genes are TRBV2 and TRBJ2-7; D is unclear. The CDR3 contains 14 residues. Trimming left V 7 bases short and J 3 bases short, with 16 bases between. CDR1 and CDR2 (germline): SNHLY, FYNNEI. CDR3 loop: CASTEANYYYEQYF. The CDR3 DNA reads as TGTGCCAGCACCGAGGCTAACTACTACTACGAGCAGTACTTC.

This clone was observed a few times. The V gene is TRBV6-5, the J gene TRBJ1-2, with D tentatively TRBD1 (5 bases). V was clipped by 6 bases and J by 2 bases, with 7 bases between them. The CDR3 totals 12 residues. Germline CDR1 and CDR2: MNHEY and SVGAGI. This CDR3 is CASRDRNYGYTF. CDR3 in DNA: TGTGCCAGCAGAGACAGAAACTATGGCTACACCTTC.

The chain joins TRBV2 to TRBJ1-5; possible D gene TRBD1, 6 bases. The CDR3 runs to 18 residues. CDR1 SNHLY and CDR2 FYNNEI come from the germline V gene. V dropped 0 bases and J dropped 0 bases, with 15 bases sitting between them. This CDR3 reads CASSEALFWTDSNQPQHF. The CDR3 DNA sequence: TGTGCCAGCAGTGAAGCCCTTTTCTGGACAGATAGCAATCAGCCCCAGCATTTT.

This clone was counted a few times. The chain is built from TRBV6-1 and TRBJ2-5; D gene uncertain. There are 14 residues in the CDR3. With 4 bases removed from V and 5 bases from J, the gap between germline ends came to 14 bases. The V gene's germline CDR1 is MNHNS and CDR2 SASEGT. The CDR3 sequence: CASSGWHGRETQYF. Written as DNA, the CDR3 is TGTGCCAGCAGTGGGTGGCATGGCAGGGAGACCCAGTACTTC.

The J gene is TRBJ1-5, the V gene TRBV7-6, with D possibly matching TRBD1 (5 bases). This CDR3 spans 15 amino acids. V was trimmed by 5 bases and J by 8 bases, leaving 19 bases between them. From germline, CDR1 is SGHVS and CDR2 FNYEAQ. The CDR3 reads CASSPSSPGVEPQHF. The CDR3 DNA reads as TGTGCCAGCAGCCCGTCGTCGCCGGGGGTTGAGCCCCAGCATTTT.

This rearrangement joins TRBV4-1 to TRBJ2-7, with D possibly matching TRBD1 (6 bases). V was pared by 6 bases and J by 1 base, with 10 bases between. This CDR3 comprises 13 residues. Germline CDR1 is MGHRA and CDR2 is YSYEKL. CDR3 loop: CASRPTGSYEQYF. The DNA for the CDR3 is TGCGCCAGCAGACCCACAGGGTCCTACGAGCAGTACTTC.

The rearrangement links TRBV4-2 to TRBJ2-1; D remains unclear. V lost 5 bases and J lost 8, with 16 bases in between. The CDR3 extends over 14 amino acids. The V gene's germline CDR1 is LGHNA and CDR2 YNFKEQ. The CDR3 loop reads CASSTRTTDYEQFF. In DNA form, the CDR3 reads TGTGCCAGCAGCACGCGGACCACCGACTATGAGCAGTTCTTC.

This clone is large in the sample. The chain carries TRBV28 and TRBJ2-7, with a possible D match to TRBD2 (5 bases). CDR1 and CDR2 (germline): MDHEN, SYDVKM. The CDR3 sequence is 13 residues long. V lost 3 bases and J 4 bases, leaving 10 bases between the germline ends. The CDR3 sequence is CASSLEARYEQYF. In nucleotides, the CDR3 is TGTGCCAGCAGTTTGGAGGCTCGATACGAGCAGTACTTC.

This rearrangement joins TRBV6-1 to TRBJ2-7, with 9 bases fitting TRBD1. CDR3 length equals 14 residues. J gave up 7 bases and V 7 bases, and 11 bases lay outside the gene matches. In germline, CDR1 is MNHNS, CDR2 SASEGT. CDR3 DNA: TGTGCCAGCACCGGACAGGGGATCTATGGGGAGCAGTACTTC. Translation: CASTGQGIYGEQYF.

In nucleotides, the CDR3 is TGCAGCGTTAGACAGGGGCCAGGAGGCACAGATACGCAGTATTTT. It yields the protein CSVRQGPGGTDTQYF. The chain carries TRBV29-1 and TRBJ2-3; 8 bases are a match to TRBD1. The CDR3 is 15 residues long. With 5 bases clipped from V and 1 base from J, the junction kept 8 bases outside the gene matches. The germline V gene has CDR1 SQVTM and CDR2 ANQGSEA.

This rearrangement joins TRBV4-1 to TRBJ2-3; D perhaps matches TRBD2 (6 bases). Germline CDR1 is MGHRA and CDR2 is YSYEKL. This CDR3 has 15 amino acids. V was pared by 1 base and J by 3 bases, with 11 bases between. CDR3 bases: TGCGCCAGCAGCCAAGTTCGTGGGGGGACAGATACGCAGTATTTT. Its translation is CASSQVRGGTDTQYF.

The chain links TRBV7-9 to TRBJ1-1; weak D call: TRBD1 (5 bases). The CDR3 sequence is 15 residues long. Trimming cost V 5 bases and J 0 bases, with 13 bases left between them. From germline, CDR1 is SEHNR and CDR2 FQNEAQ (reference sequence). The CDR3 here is CASSGSGTLNTEAFF. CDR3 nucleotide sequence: TGTGCCAGCAGCGGATCCGGGACGCTGAACACTGAAGCTTTCTTT.

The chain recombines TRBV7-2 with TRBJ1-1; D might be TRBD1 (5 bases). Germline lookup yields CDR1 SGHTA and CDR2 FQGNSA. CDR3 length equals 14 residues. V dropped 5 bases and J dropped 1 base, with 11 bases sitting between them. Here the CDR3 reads CASSGWGTNTEAFF. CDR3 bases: TGTGCCAGCAGCGGCTGGGGGACGAACACTGAAGCTTTCTTT.

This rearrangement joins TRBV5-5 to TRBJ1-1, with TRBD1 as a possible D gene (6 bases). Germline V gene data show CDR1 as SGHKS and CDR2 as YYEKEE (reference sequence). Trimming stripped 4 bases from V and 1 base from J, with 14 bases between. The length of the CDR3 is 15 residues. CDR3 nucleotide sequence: TGTGCCAGCAGCAGAACCGGGACACCGAACACTGAAGCTTTCTTT. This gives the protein CASSRTGTPNTEAFF. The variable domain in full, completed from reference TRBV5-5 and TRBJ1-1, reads DAGVTQSPTHLIKTRGQQVTLRCSPISGHKSVSWYQQVLGQGPQFIFQYYEKEERGRGNFPDRFSARQFPNYSSELNVNALLLGDSALYLCASSRTGTPNTEAFFGQGTRLTVV.

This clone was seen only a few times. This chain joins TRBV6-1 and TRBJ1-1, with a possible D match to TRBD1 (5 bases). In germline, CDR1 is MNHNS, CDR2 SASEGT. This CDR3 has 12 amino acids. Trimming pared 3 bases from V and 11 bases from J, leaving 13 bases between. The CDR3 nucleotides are TGTGCCAGCAGTGAGCTTAGGGGTAAGGCTTTCTTT. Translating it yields CASSELRGKAFF.

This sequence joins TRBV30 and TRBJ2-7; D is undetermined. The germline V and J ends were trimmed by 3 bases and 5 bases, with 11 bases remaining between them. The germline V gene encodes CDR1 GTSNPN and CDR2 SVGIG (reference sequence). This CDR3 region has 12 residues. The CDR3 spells CAWRAPGDEQYF. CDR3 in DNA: TGTGCCTGGAGGGCCCCTGGGGACGAGCAGTACTTC.

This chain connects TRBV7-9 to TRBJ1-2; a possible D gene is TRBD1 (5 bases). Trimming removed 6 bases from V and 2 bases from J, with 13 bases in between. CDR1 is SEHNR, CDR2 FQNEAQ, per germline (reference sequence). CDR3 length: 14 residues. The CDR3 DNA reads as TGTGCCAGCAGTAAGGGGCCTCGAAACTATGGCTACACCTTC. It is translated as CASSKGPRNYGYTF.

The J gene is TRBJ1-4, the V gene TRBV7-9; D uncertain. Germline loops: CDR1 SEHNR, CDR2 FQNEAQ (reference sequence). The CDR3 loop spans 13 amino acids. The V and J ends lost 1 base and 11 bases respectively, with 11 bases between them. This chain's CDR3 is CASSLEVADKLFF. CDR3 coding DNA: TGTGCCAGCAGCTTAGAGGTCGCGGACAAACTGTTTTTT. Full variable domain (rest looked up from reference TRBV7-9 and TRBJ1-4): DTGVSQNPRHKITKRGQNVTFRCDPISEHNRLYWYRQTLGQGPEFLTYFQNEAQLEKSRLLSDRFSAERPKGSFSTLEIQRTEQGDSAMYLCASSLEVADKLFFGSGTQLSVL.